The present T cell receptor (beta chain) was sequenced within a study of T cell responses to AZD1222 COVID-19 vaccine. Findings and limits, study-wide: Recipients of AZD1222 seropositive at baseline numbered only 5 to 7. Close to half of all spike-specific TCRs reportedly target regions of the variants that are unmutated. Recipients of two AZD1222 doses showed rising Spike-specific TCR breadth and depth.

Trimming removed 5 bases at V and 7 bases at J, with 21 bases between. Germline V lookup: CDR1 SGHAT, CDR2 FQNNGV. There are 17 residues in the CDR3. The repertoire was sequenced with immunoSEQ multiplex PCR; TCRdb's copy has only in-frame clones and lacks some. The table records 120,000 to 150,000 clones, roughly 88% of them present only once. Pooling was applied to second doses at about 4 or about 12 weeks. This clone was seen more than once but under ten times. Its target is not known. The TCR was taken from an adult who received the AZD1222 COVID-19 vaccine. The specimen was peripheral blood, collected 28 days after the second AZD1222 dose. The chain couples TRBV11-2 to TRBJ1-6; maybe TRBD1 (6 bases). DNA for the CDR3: TGTGCCAGCAGCAAATACGGCGGCGGACAGCTGAATTCACCCCTCCACTTT. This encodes CASSKYGGGQLNSPLHF.